Each of the 22 T cell receptor beta chains below was sequenced from the same sample in a study of blood T cell repertoires in COVID-19. Clones were read by immunoSEQ multiplex PCR, and TCRdb kept only the in-frame ones, dropping some. The data hold over 200,000 clones, with more than 65% observed a single time. The source material was peripheral blood. The receptors derive from a man in his forties who had recovered from COVID-19.

The rearrangement joins TRBV21-1 to TRBJ2-4; whether TRBD2, the table's D call, matches the DNA was not checked. TRBV21-1 is labeled a pseudogene. CDR3 length: 17 residues. DNA of the CDR3: TGTGCCAGCAGCAAAGAGGGAGGGAAGGAAGCCAAAAACATTCAGTACTTC. Translated, it gives CASSKEGGKEAKNIQYF.

The V call is TRBV25-1, the J call TRBJ2-6; a possible D gene is TRBD2 (7 bases). CDR1 and CDR2 (germline): MGHDK, SYGVNS. Between the trimmed V and J ends, which lost 5 bases and 15 bases, there was a span of 32 bases. The length of the CDR3 is 18 residues. In DNA, the CDR3 is TGTGCCAGCAGTAGCGGTTTTGGGGGCTACTCCTCACCGGGGGGCCTGACTTTC. This codes for CASSSGFGGYSSPGGLTF.

This clone was recorded a few times. The chain recombines TRBV30 with TRBJ2-3; tentatively, D is TRBD2 (6 bases). Germline assignment: CDR1 GTSNPN and CDR2 SVGIG (reference sequence). The CDR3 extends over 14 amino acids. Trimming cost V 1 base and J 6 bases, with 14 bases left between them. CDR3 amino acids: CAWSGLAFPDTQYF. In DNA, the CDR3 is TGTGCCTGGAGTGGGCTAGCGTTCCCTGATACGCAGTATTTT.

J is TRBJ2-4 and V is TRBV2; D is possibly TRBD1 (7 bases). This CDR3 spans 16 amino acids. Germline V gives CDR1 SNHLY, CDR2 FYNNEI. V gave up 3 bases and J gave up 9 bases, with 21 bases separating them. The DNA for the CDR3 is TGTGCCAGCAGTGAGGAGGGGGCTGGTAGTAATAGCATTCAGTACTTC. Protein sequence: CASSEEGAGSNSIQYF.

The chain links TRBV9 to TRBJ2-3; D remains ambiguous. The CDR3 is 16 residues long. Looked up from germline, CDR1 is SGDLS and CDR2 is YYNGEE. Trimming pared 4 bases from V and 0 bases from J, leaving 15 bases between. CDR3 amino acids: CASSPTSRISTDTQYF. The CDR3 DNA reads TGTGCCAGCAGCCCCACCTCCAGGATTAGCACAGATACGCAGTATTTT.

The chain uses TRBV4-1 and TRBJ2-1; D is ambiguous. Trimming took 1 base from V and 2 from J, leaving 9 bases between them. CDR3 size: 15 residues. CDR1 and CDR2 from the germline V gene are MGHRA and YSYEKL. The CDR3 sequence is CASSQVFPTYNEQFF. The CDR3 nucleotides are TGCGCCAGCAGCCAAGTCTTCCCTACCTACAATGAGCAGTTCTTC.

This clone was detected only once. The genes are TRBV25-1 and TRBJ1-5; TRBD1 might be the D (5 bases). This CDR3 spans 13 amino acids. Germline assignment: CDR1 MGHDK and CDR2 SYGVNS. V was shortened by 3 bases and J by 10 bases, with 13 bases between the two germline ends. CDR3 coding DNA: TGTGCCAGCAGTGATAAGGGGTCCGGTCCCCAGCATTTT. It yields the protein CASSDKGSGPQHF.

This chain uses TRBV6-2 or TRBV6-3 with TRBJ2-7; weak D call: TRBD2 (6 bases). Trimming left V 0 bases short and J 2 bases short, with 11 bases between. The length of the CDR3 is 15 residues. Germline assignment: CDR1 MNHEY and CDR2 SVGEGT. The CDR3 DNA reads as TGTGCCAGCAGTTACTCCCCTAGCGCGACCTACGAGCAGTACTTC. Translation: CASSYSPSATYEQYF.

The CDR3, as DNA: TGTGCCAGCTCACCGGCAGGGGAAGGAGGTGGCTACACCTTC. As protein: CASSPAGEGGGYTF. This chain uses TRBV18 with TRBJ1-2; D possibly corresponds to TRBD1 (6 bases). The CDR3 runs to 14 residues. The germline V gene has CDR1 KGHSH and CDR2 LQKENI. Deletions cut 3 bases from V and 7 bases from J, with 15 bases between.

The chain carries TRBV3-1 (or the pseudogene TRBV3-2) and TRBJ1-4; 10 nucleotides line up with TRBD1. Unmatched junction bases numbered 16, after V lost 4 bases and J lost 8 bases. Germline V lookup: CDR1 LGHDT, CDR2 YNNKEL (reference sequence). The CDR3 totals 18 residues. CDR3 DNA: TGTGCCAGCAGCCCGAGGACAGGGGGGAGTGGTTATTACGAAAAACTGTTTTTT. It translates to CASSPRTGGSGYYEKLFF.

V and J are TRBV19 and TRBJ2-3, with no clear D. This CDR3 comprises 11 residues. V lost 9 bases, J lost 6 bases, and 10 bases lay in between. Per the germline V gene, CDR1 is LNHDA and CDR2 is SQIVND (reference sequence). This CDR3 reads CASSSRDTQYF. In nucleotides, the CDR3 is TGTGCCAGCAGTTCCCGGGATACGCAGTATTTT.

The chain couples TRBV5-5 to TRBJ2-2; weak D call: TRBD1 (6 bases). Deletions cut 4 bases from V and 5 bases from J, with 15 bases between. Germline V gene lookup returns CDR1 SGHKS and CDR2 YYEKEE (reference sequence). The CDR3 has 15 amino acids. The CDR3: CASSRGSLMTGELFF. CDR3 DNA sequence: TGTGCCAGCAGCAGGGGGAGCTTGATGACCGGGGAGCTGTTTTTT.

The chain joins TRBV20-1 to TRBJ2-1; no reliable D call. CDR3 length: 10 amino acids. CDR1 and CDR2 from the germline V gene are DFQATT and SNEGSKA (reference sequence). The V and J ends lost 7 bases and 7 bases respectively, with 8 bases between them. CDR3 sequence reads: CSVLENEQFF. The CDR3 bases are TGCAGTGTCCTAGAAAATGAGCAGTTCTTC.

The chain is built from TRBV11-3 and TRBJ2-1; perhaps TRBD1 as D (5 bases). From germline, CDR1 is SGHNT and CDR2 YENEEA. Trimming took 5 bases from V and 3 from J, leaving 17 bases between them. The CDR3 loop spans 16 amino acids. The CDR3 region is CASSTRPGRGYNEQFF. The CDR3 DNA reads TGTGCCAGCAGCACACGACCTGGAAGGGGCTACAATGAGCAGTTCTTC.

V is TRBV3-1 (or the pseudogene TRBV3-2) and J is TRBJ1-3; TRBD1 agrees at 8 bases. Trimming at V came to 5 bases and at J to 2 bases, leaving 8 bases not matched to a gene. The CDR3 has 16 amino acids. Per the germline V gene, CDR1 is LGHDT and CDR2 is YNNKEL (reference sequence). As DNA, the CDR3 is TGTGCCAGCAGCGGGGGGGACAGGAAAACTGGAAACACCATATATTTT. Residues: CASSGGDRKTGNTIYF.

J is TRBJ1-5 and V is TRBV7-8; D ambiguous. Looked up from germline, CDR1 is SGHVS and CDR2 is FQNEAQ. The CDR3 sequence is 13 residues long. Between the trimmed V and J ends, which lost 5 bases and 5 bases, there was a span of 10 bases. The CDR3 protein is CASSLISDQPQHF. The CDR3 bases are TGTGCCAGCAGCCTGATAAGCGATCAGCCCCAGCATTTT.

The rearrangement links TRBV6-5 to TRBJ1-5; possibly TRBD1 for D (6 bases). The V gene lost 8 bases and the J gene lost 0 bases, with 14 bases spanning the gap. Germline V gene data show CDR1 as MNHEY and CDR2 as SVGAGI. CDR3 length equals 15 residues. The CDR3 loop reads CASRGGLYSNQPQHF. CDR3 in DNA: TGTGCCAGCCGCGGGGGCCTCTATAGCAATCAGCCCCAGCATTTT.

J is TRBJ2-1 and V is TRBV23-1, with TRBD1 as a possible D gene (6 bases). TRBV23-1 counts as an open reading frame of uncertain function. The germline V and J ends were trimmed by 2 bases and 7 bases, with 12 bases remaining between them. The CDR3 sequence is 14 residues long. As DNA, the CDR3 is TGCGCCAGCAGTCAACGGCAGGGGCGGAATGAGCAGTTCTTC. Protein: CASSQRQGRNEQFF.

This clone has more than one count but fewer than ten. V gene TRBV18 combines with J gene TRBJ2-2; D unresolved. The V gene's germline CDR1 is KGHSH and CDR2 LQKENI. Trimming stripped 3 bases from V and 0 bases from J, with 11 bases between. CDR3 length: 16 amino acids. The CDR3 region has the DNA TGTGCCAGCTCACCTGGAGCTAATCCGAACACCGGGGAGCTGTTTTTT. Amino acid sequence: CASSPGANPNTGELFF.

The chain joins TRBV28 to TRBJ1-6, with D possibly matching TRBD1 (5 bases). Germline V lookup: CDR1 MDHEN, CDR2 SYDVKM. This CDR3 spans 14 amino acids. Deletions cut 5 bases from V and 8 bases from J, with 13 bases between. The CDR3 DNA reads as TGTGCCAGCAGTCTGGGGGGGGGTGATTCACCCCTCCACTTT. The encoded protein is CASSLGGGDSPLHF. The variable domain in full, with the rest retrieved from reference TRBV28 and TRBJ1-6, is DVKVTQSSRYLVKRTGEKVFLECVQDMDHENMFWYRQDPGLGLRLIYFSYDVKMKEKGDIPEGYSVSREKKERFSLILESASTNQTSMYLCASSLGGGDSPLHFGNGTRLTVT.

The chain is built from TRBV19 and TRBJ1-3; a possible D gene is TRBD1 (6 bases). CDR1 is LNHDA and CDR2 is SQIVND in the germline V gene (reference sequence). Trimming pared 4 bases from V and 6 bases from J, leaving 16 bases between. CDR3 size: 15 residues. CDR3 residues: CASSRMTQGSNTIYF. For the CDR3, the DNA is TGTGCCAGTAGTAGGATGACACAGGGCTCAAACACCATATATTTT. Supplemented by reference TRBV19 and TRBJ1-3, the full variable domain reads DGGITQSPKYLFRKEGQNVTLSCEQNLNHDAMYWYRQDPGQGLRLIYYSQIVNDFQKGDIAEGYSVSREKKESFPLTVTSAQKNPTAFYLCASSRMTQGSNTIYFGEGSWLTVV.

The chain employs TRBV5-1 and TRBJ1-2; perhaps TRBD1 as D (5 bases). Between the trimmed V and J ends, which lost 0 bases and 5 bases, there was a span of 14 bases. Germline CDR1 and CDR2: SGHRS and YFSETQ. The CDR3 totals 15 residues. The CDR3 here is CASSLDAGRFYGYTF. The CDR3 DNA reads as TGCGCCAGCAGCTTGGATGCAGGGCGGTTTTATGGCTACACCTTC.